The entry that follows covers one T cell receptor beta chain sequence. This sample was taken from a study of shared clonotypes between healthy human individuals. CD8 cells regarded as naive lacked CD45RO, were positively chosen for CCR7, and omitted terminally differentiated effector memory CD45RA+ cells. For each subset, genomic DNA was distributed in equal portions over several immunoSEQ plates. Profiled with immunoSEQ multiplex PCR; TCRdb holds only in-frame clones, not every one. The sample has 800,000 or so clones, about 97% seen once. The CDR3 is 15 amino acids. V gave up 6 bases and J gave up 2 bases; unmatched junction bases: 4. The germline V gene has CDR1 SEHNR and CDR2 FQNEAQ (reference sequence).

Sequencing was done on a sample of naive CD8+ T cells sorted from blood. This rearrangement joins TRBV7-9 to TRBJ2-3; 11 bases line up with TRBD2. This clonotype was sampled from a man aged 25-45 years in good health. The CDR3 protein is CASRAGLADTDTQYF. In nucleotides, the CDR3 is TGTGCCAGCAGAGCGGGACTAGCGGACACAGATACGCAGTATTTT.